Below, 19 T cell receptor beta chains from the same sample are listed, as sequenced in a study of regulatory T cells in long-lasting Graves disease. The time point denotes: persistent/refractory GD, antithyroid drugs over 5 years with positive TRAb. The TCR library used RNA extracted from PBMCs. Building the TCR beta libraries relied on iRepertoire HTBI primers, and CDR3 regions underwent Arm-PCR. One entry per CDR3 protein, called by TCRdb with MiXCR from the multiplex PCR reads. Among 650,000 to 700,000 distinct CDR3 sequences listed, around 30% were seen once. The sequencing used peripheral blood mononuclear cells (PBMCs), collected when the disease was refractory, from a patient treated with antithyroid drugs. The receptor source for this set is a female donor with Graves disease.

In this sample, this clonotype turned up a few times. The chain couples TRBV7-9 to TRBJ2-5; perhaps TRBD2 as D (7 bases). Per the germline V gene, CDR1 is SEHNR and CDR2 is FQNEAQ (reference sequence). Trimming left V 1 base short and J 5 bases short, with 20 bases between. The CDR3 is 17 residues long. CDR3 in DNA: TGTGCCAGCAGCTTAGGCGGTAACGGGGGGCCCTATGAGACCCAGTACTTC. Encoded protein: CASSLGGNGGPYETQYF.

The CDR3 DNA reads as TGTGCCAGCACCCAATTCGCGGGGTCGGGGGCCAACGTCCTGACTTTC. Its protein product is CASTQFAGSGANVLTF. This sequence joins TRBV12-3 or TRBV12-4 and TRBJ2-6, with TRBD2 as a possible D gene (6 bases). CDR3 size: 16 residues. Trimming removed 7 bases at V and 4 bases at J, with 17 bases between.

The rearrangement joins TRBV25-1 to TRBJ1-2, with no clear D. Germline CDR1 and CDR2: MGHDK and SYGVNS. The CDR3 spans 12 residues. Trimming removed 4 bases at V and 8 bases at J, with 11 bases between. The CDR3 nucleotides are TGTGCCAGCAGTGTGGCAGCCGCCGGCTACACCTTC. As protein: CASSVAAAGYTF.

This rearrangement joins TRBV19 to TRBJ2-7, with TRBD1 matching over 8 bases. V dropped 6 bases and J dropped 0; count of bases not matched to a gene: 4. The CDR3 has 14 residues. From germline, CDR1 is LNHDA and CDR2 SQIVND (reference sequence). The CDR3 DNA reads TGTGCCAGTAGACAAACAGGGGGCTCCTACGAGCAGTACTTC. It yields the protein CASRQTGGSYEQYF.

This clonotype was counted ten times or more. The gene calls are TRBV5-1 and TRBJ2-2; 9 nucleotides line up with TRBD2. CDR1 SGHRS and CDR2 YFSETQ come from the germline V gene. This CDR3 spans 16 amino acids. The V segment lost 2 bases and the J segment 7 bases; nucleotides outside the gene matches: 9. The CDR3 reads CASSFRLAGTVGELFF. Written as DNA, the CDR3 is TGCGCCAGCAGCTTCAGGCTAGCGGGAACGGTCGGGGAGCTGTTTTTT.

There are many counts of this clonotype. This chain uses TRBV2 with TRBJ2-1, with D possibly being TRBD2 (6 bases). V dropped 0 bases and J dropped 11 bases, with 8 bases sitting between them. The germline V gene encodes CDR1 SNHLY and CDR2 FYNNEI. This CDR3 comprises 12 residues. The CDR3 coding sequence is TGTGCCAGCAGTGAAGCGGGGACTCAGCAGTTCTTC. Translation: CASSEAGTQQFF.

CDR3 in amino acids: CASSYSSGGLLNTEAFF. For the CDR3, the DNA is TGTGCCAGCAGTTACTCGTCAGGGGGCCTCCTGAACACTGAAGCTTTCTTT. J is TRBJ1-1 and V is TRBV6-5; 8 positions match TRBD1. CDR1 MNHEY and CDR2 SVGAGI come from the germline V gene. This CDR3 has 17 amino acids. After removal of 0 bases from V and 0 bases from J, the junction contained 6 bases not matched to a gene.

This clonotype was seen more than once but under ten times. The CDR3 bases are TGCAGTGCTAGTGGACAGGGGGCTTGGGAAGCTTTCTTT. It yields the protein CSASGQGAWEAFF. The J gene is TRBJ1-1, the V gene TRBV20-1; TRBD1 aligns across 11 bases. V lost 3 bases, J lost 8 bases, and 5 bases stayed unmatched. The CDR3 has 13 residues. The germline CDR1 and CDR2 sequences are DFQATT and SNEGSKA (reference sequence).

This clonotype has just a few counts. This chain links TRBV5-1 with TRBJ1-2, with D possibly being TRBD1 (6 bases). The V end was cut by 5 bases, the J end by 6 bases, with 17 bases between. This CDR3 comprises 14 residues. Germline V gene lookup returns CDR1 SGHRS and CDR2 YFSETQ. This CDR3 is CASRSGTTWDGYTF. CDR3 DNA sequence: TGCGCCAGCAGGTCGGGGACAACCTGGGATGGCTACACCTTC. Together with reference TRBV5-1 and TRBJ1-2, the CDR3 gives the full variable domain: KAGVTQTPRYLIKTRGQQVTLSCSPISGHRSVSWYQQTPGQGLQFLFEYFSETQRNKGNFPGRFSGRQFSNSRSEMNVSTLELGDSALYLCASRSGTTWDGYTFGSGTRLTVV.

This chain uses TRBV7-9 with TRBJ1-5; tentatively, D is TRBD1 (6 bases). Trimming removed 1 base at V and 5 bases at J, with 15 bases between. The CDR3 totals 16 residues. Germline V gene data show CDR1 as SEHNR and CDR2 as FQNEAQ (reference sequence). The chain's CDR3 is CASSLVMGHTDQPQHF. The CDR3 DNA reads TGTGCCAGCAGCTTAGTAATGGGACACACAGATCAGCCCCAGCATTTT.

The J gene is TRBJ1-2, the V gene TRBV3-1; possible D gene TRBD1, 6 bases. This CDR3 is 14 amino acids long. Trimming stripped 5 bases from V and 4 bases from J, with 14 bases between. Germline lookup yields CDR1 LGHDT and CDR2 YNNKEL (reference sequence). The CDR3 sequence is CASSASQGTYGYTF. In nucleotides, the CDR3 is TGTGCCAGCAGCGCCTCACAGGGCACCTATGGCTACACCTTC.

There are many counts of this clonotype. This chain joins TRBV20-1 and TRBJ2-5; D not resolved. The length of the CDR3 is 14 residues. Per germline, CDR1 DFQATT and CDR2 SNEGSKA (reference sequence). With 3 bases removed from V and 0 bases from J, the gap between germline ends came to 11 bases. The CDR3 DNA sequence: TGCAGTGCTAGTCTGGGCGGCTACCAAGAGACCCAGTACTTC. Translation gives CSASLGGYQETQYF.

This clonotype was found a few times. V gene TRBV2 combines with J gene TRBJ2-7, with TRBD1 matching over 7 bases. The CDR3 spans 15 residues. Losses at the gene ends were 6 bases for V and 2 bases for J; bases not matched to a gene: 10. Germline V gene data show CDR1 as SNHLY and CDR2 as FYNNEI. The CDR3 region is CASRAPTGSTYEQYF. Here the CDR3 DNA reads TGTGCCAGCAGAGCACCGACAGGGTCCACCTACGAGCAGTACTTC.

The gene calls are TRBV20-1 and TRBJ2-7, with TRBD2 matching over 11 bases. The trim removed 3 bases at V and 6 bases at J, leaving 7 bases unmatched. The CDR3 totals 14 residues. Germline assignment: CDR1 DFQATT and CDR2 SNEGSKA (reference sequence). The DNA of the CDR3 is TGCAGTGCTAGGGTCCCTAGCGGGAGGTTCGAGCAGTACTTC. Its translation is CSARVPSGRFEQYF.

This clonotype appeared a few times. This rearrangement joins TRBV27 to TRBJ1-2, with 10 bases lining up with TRBD1. CDR1 and CDR2 from the germline V gene are MNHEY and SMNVEV (reference sequence). V shed 3 bases and J 2 bases; nucleotides not matched to a gene: 6. The CDR3 is made up of 16 amino acids. CDR3 sequence: CASSLGRDRGNYGYTF. CDR3 DNA sequence: TGTGCCAGCAGTTTGGGCCGGGACAGGGGCAACTATGGCTACACCTTC.

The rearrangement joins TRBV12-5 to TRBJ2-2; weak D call: TRBD1 (6 bases). V was clipped by 5 bases and J by 6 bases, with 7 bases between them. The CDR3 has 12 residues. Germline V gene lookup returns CDR1 LGHNT and CDR2 FRNRAP. DNA for the CDR3: TGTGCTAGTGGTACAGGGTCCGGGGAGCTGTTTTTT. Protein sequence: CASGTGSGELFF.

The J gene is TRBJ2-3, the V gene TRBV28, with D possibly matching TRBD2 (6 bases). V lost 5 bases and J 3 bases, leaving 15 bases between the germline ends. CDR1 and CDR2 from the germline V gene are MDHEN and SYDVKM. The CDR3 is 15 residues long. Here the CDR3 reads CASSERRERTDTQYF. The CDR3 DNA sequence: TGTGCCAGCAGTGAAAGGAGGGAAAGGACAGATACGCAGTATTTT.

In its sample, this clonotype was seen many times. V is TRBV28 and J is TRBJ1-1, with 7 bases aligning to TRBD1. CDR1 is MDHEN, CDR2 SYDVKM, per germline. The length of the CDR3 is 12 residues. The V segment lost 7 bases and the J segment 5 bases; nucleotides outside the gene matches: 4. The CDR3 here is CASNTGVTEAFF. In DNA form, the CDR3 reads TGTGCCAGCAATACAGGGGTGACTGAAGCTTTCTTT. Together with reference TRBV28 and TRBJ1-1, the CDR3 gives the full variable domain: DVKVTQSSRYLVKRTGEKVFLECVQDMDHENMFWYRQDPGLGLRLIYFSYDVKMKEKGDIPEGYSVSREKKERFSLILESASTNQTSMYLCASNTGVTEAFFGQGTRLTVV.

V is TRBV15 and J is TRBJ2-7, with D perhaps TRBD1 or TRBD2 (5 bases each). The CDR3 covers 13 residues. V lost 5 bases, J lost 4 bases, and 12 bases lay in between. Germline values: CDR1 LNHNV, CDR2 YYDKDF (reference sequence). CDR3 amino acids: CATSAGTGYEQYF. Written as DNA, the CDR3 is TGTGCCACCAGCGCCGGGACCGGTTACGAGCAGTACTTC.